This T cell receptor (beta chain) was profiled in a study of blood T cell repertoires in COVID-19. The trim removed 5 bases at V and 2 bases at J, leaving 0 bases unmatched. The CDR3 is 12 residues long. Authors' processing steps: Reference gene primer amplification in the assay estimated nucleated cell counts. Measured with immunoSEQ multiplex PCR; TCRdb has only the in-frame clones, and not every one. That table is the source of V, J and clone size, and D and trimming were worked out from the DNA. The data contain under 80,000 clones, about 80% of them singletons. Sequencing was done on a sample of peripheral blood. The source is a human donor in a cohort sampled during active COVID-19. This rearrangement joins TRBV12-3 or TRBV12-4 to TRBJ2-7; 7 nucleotides match TRBD2. The DNA of the CDR3 is TGTGCCAGCAGTGCGGGGGCCTACGAGCAGTACTTC. Its protein product is CASSAGAYEQYF.